This TCR beta chain stems from a study of neurological immune-mediated disorders. This clonotype was recorded at least ten times. The antigen remains undetermined. 5'RACE with 10-nucleotide random UMIs produced the cDNA. Each CDR3 protein gets one entry after TCRdb re-called the 5' RACE reads with MiXCR. The sample has 71,000 or so distinct CDR3 sequences, roughly an eighth seen once. The CDR3 runs 14 residues. V lost 3 bases, J lost 5 bases, and 7 bases stayed unmatched. The germline gives CDR1 SGHDT, CDR2 YYEEEE. Time point indicated: longitudinal time-point 1 (baseline). Study observations and caveats: TCR-beta repertoires seemed private in all groups, with no expanded CDR3 amino acid sequences shared.

The rearrangement uses TRBV5-6 and TRBJ1-1; 7 bases fit TRBD1. The sequence came from a female donor with HTLV-1-associated myelopathy (HAM/TSP). Sequenced sample: PBMCs. The CDR3 is CASSWYRGGTEAFF. The CDR3 coding sequence is TGTGCCAGCAGCTGGTACAGGGGTGGGACTGAAGCTTTCTTT.